The 12 T cell receptor beta chains given below trace back to one sample, sequenced in a study of blood T cell repertoires in COVID-19. TCRdb keeps only in-frame clones here, not all; method: immunoSEQ multiplex PCR. Among approximately 270,000 clones listed, around 86% were seen once. The specimen sequenced was peripheral blood. The receptors derive from a middle-aged man with acute or convalescent COVID-19.

This chain connects TRBV11-2 to TRBJ2-5; D possibly corresponds to TRBD2 (6 bases). Trimming removed 2 bases at V and 5 bases at J, with 12 bases between. The CDR3 totals 14 residues. CDR1 and CDR2 (germline): SGHAT, FQNNGV. The DNA of the CDR3 is TGTGCCAGCAGCTTAAACGTGGCGGGGGAGACCCAGTACTTC. Encoded protein: CASSLNVAGETQYF.

This rearrangement joins TRBV11-3 to TRBJ2-2; no clear D. This CDR3 contains 14 residues. Germline V lookup: CDR1 SGHNT, CDR2 YENEEA. The V and J ends lost 5 bases and 4 bases respectively, with 11 bases between them. The chain's CDR3 is CASSPLAATGELFF. CDR3 nucleotide sequence: TGTGCCAGCAGCCCCCTGGCGGCCACCGGGGAGCTGTTTTTT. The whole variable domain, remainder taken from reference TRBV11-3 and TRBJ2-2, is EAGVVQSPRYKIIEKKQPVAFWCNPISGHNTLYWYLQNLGQGPELLIRYENEEAVDDSQLPKDRFSAERLKGVDSTLKIQPAELGDSAVYLCASSPLAATGELFFGEGSRLTVL.

The chain joins TRBV20-1 to TRBJ1-6; D not resolved. CDR3 length: 11 residues. V lost 0 bases and J 14 bases, leaving 8 bases between the germline ends. CDR1 and CDR2 from the germline V gene are DFQATT and SNEGSKA (reference sequence). CDR3 coding DNA: TGCAGTGCTAGAGATCAGAGGGCCCTCCACTTT. As protein: CSARDQRALHF.

The chain uses TRBV4-1 and TRBJ2-7, with 9 bases matching TRBD1. The CDR3 totals 15 residues. The J segment lost 3 bases and the V segment lost 1 base, leaving 4 bases of the junction unmatched. Germline CDR1 reads MGHRA; CDR2 reads YSYEKL. The CDR3: CASSQAETGGYEQYF. In nucleotides, the CDR3 is TGCGCCAGCAGCCAAGCGGAGACAGGGGGCTACGAGCAGTACTTC.

The chain joins TRBV7-6 to TRBJ1-2, with D possibly matching TRBD1 (6 bases). Germline V gene sequence: CDR1 SGHVS, CDR2 FNYEAQ. Trimming stripped 1 base from V and 3 bases from J, with 12 bases between. The CDR3 loop spans 15 amino acids. The CDR3 DNA is TGTGCCAGCAGCTTAGTGGGGACATCTGACTATGGCTACACCTTC. Translation: CASSLVGTSDYGYTF.

This clone was seen only once. V usage is TRBV7-2 and J usage is TRBJ2-2; 7 nucleotides line up with TRBD1. The CDR3 has 16 residues. The J segment lost 2 bases and the V segment lost 5 bases, leaving 8 bases of the junction unmatched. The germline V gene encodes CDR1 SGHTA and CDR2 FQGNSA. CDR3 in amino acids: CASSPAGTVNTGELFF. CDR3 DNA: TGTGCCAGCAGCCCTGCCGGGACAGTAAACACCGGGGAGCTGTTTTTT.

J is TRBJ1-6 and V is TRBV7-6; no reliable D call. The CDR3 is made up of 14 amino acids. Germline CDR1 is SGHVS and CDR2 is FNYEAQ. V shed 0 bases and J shed 7 bases, with 7 bases lying between them. The CDR3 nucleotides read TGTGCCAGCAGCTTAGCGGCGGTCAATTCACCCCTCCACTTT. It encodes CASSLAAVNSPLHF.

For this clone: Relative to the germline gene, one junction end is altered; a read error may explain this. The gene calls are TRBV9 and TRBJ2-1; 8 nucleotides align to TRBD2. The germline gives CDR1 SGDLS, CDR2 YYNGEE. CDR3 length: 12 amino acids. CDR3 region: CASSVGAGGQVF. The CDR3 coding sequence is TGTGCCAGCAGCGTAGGTGCGGGGGGCCAAGTCTTC. The variable domain in full, with the rest retrieved from reference TRBV9 and TRBJ2-1, is DSGVTQTPKHLITATGQRVTLRCSPRSGDLSVYWYQQSLDQGLQFLIQYYNGEERAKGNILERFSAQQFPDLHSELNLSSLELGDSALYFCASSVGAGGQVFGPGTRLTVL.

J is TRBJ1-2 and V is TRBV5-4; D is uncertain. The CDR3 runs 16 residues. V gave up 3 bases and J gave up 2 bases, with 17 bases separating them. Germline CDR1 is SGHNT and CDR2 is YYREEE (reference sequence). CDR3 in amino acids: CASSSPKDGENYGYTF. CDR3 nucleotides: TGTGCCAGCAGCTCCCCTAAGGACGGGGAGAACTATGGCTACACCTTC. The full variable domain, in which reference TRBV5-4 and TRBJ1-2 provide the parts outside the CDR3, is ETGVTQSPTHLIKTRGQQVTLRCSSQSGHNTVSWYQQALGQGPQFIFQYYREEENGRGNFPPRFSGLQFPNYSSELNVNALELDDSALYLCASSSPKDGENYGYTFGSGTRLTVV.

The V and J genes are TRBV19 and TRBJ1-1; maybe TRBD1 (6 bases). Per germline, CDR1 LNHDA and CDR2 SQIVND (reference sequence). The CDR3 is 17 amino acids. Trimming shortened V by 5 bases and J by 7 bases, and 26 bases separated the two germline ends. The CDR3 sequence is CASSPTVGQHGLGEAFF. The CDR3 DNA is TGTGCCAGTAGTCCAACGGTGGGACAACACGGTTTGGGTGAAGCTTTCTTT. Together with reference TRBV19 and TRBJ1-1, the CDR3 gives the full variable domain: DGGITQSPKYLFRKEGQNVTLSCEQNLNHDAMYWYRQDPGQGLRLIYYSQIVNDFQKGDIAEGYSVSREKKESFPLTVTSAQKNPTAFYLCASSPTVGQHGLGEAFFGQGTRLTVV.

The rearrangement links TRBV19 to TRBJ1-1, with TRBD1 matching 7 bases. Germline values: CDR1 LNHDA, CDR2 SQIVND (reference sequence). The CDR3 runs 13 residues. The J segment lost 7 bases and the V segment lost 1 base, leaving 3 bases of the junction unmatched. CDR3 sequence reads: CASSIVRDSEAFF. DNA for the CDR3: TGTGCCAGTAGTATAGTCCGGGACAGTGAAGCTTTCTTT.

The chain joins TRBV19 to TRBJ1-5; 10 nucleotides align to TRBD1. The junction had 2 bases not matched to a gene; V was cut back by 6 bases and J by 6 bases. Germline CDR1 reads LNHDA; CDR2 reads SQIVND (reference sequence). The CDR3 sequence is 13 residues long. CDR3 sequence: CASSGTGAQPQHF. CDR3 DNA: TGTGCCAGTAGCGGGACAGGGGCTCAGCCCCAGCATTTT. Complete variable domain (other parts from reference TRBV19 and TRBJ1-5): DGGITQSPKYLFRKEGQNVTLSCEQNLNHDAMYWYRQDPGQGLRLIYYSQIVNDFQKGDIAEGYSVSREKKESFPLTVTSAQKNPTAFYLCASSGTGAQPQHFGDGTRLSIL.